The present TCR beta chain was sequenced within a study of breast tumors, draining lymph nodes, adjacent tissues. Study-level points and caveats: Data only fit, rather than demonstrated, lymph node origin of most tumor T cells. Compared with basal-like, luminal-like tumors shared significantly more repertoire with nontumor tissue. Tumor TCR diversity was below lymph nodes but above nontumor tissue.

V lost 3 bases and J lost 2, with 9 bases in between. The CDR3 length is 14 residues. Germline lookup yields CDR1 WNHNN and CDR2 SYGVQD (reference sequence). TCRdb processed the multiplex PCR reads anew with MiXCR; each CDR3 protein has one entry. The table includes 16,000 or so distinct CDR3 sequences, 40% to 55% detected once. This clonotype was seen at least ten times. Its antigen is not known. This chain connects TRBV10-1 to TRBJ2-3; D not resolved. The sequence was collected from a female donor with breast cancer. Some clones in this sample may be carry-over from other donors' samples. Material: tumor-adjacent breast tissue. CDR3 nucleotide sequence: TGCGCCAGCAGTGAATCTCAGCCCACAGATACGCAGTATTTT. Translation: CASSESQPTDTQYF.